This T cell receptor (beta chain) was identified during a study of blood T cells in healthy people across ages. General study results and limits: Unknown CMV status may confound age-related changes in expanded clones.

Worth noting for this clonotype: What it binds is unknown.

Then a second PCR, running roughly 7 to 12 cycles, was carried out with a sample-barcoded 5' primer and a J-beta primer mix. Every cDNA molecule bore a tag from a template-switch adaptor containing 12 random nucleotides. Via MiXCR, TCRdb re-called the 5' RACE reads, giving one row per CDR3 protein. Of more than 450,000 distinct CDR3 sequences listed, around 27% were seen once; the top ten hold under 4.5%. The length of the CDR3 is 17 residues. Germline CDR1 reads SGDLS; CDR2 reads YYNGEE. The same specimen was also included in a second study, on T cells of mothers and their children. That study reports: In related and unrelated pairs alike, thymic selection shapes TCR recombination output, with inherited differences minor.

Sequencing was performed on blood. This chain connects TRBV9 to TRBJ2-5, with 12 bases fitting TRBD2. The J call may be incorrect, as the DNA end agrees better with TRBJ2-1. This receptor was taken from a boy younger than 10 in good health. CDR3 in amino acids: CASSARTSGNLYNEQFF. CDR3 nucleotide sequence: TGTGCCAGCAGCGCCCGGACTAGCGGGAACCTCTACAATGAGCAGTTCTTC.